The 15 T cell receptor beta chains below all came from one sample that was sequenced in a study of shared clonotypes between healthy human individuals. Clones were read by immunoSEQ multiplex PCR, and TCRdb kept only the in-frame ones, dropping some. The data show approximately 1,000,000 clones, 70% to 80% seen once. Sequencing used memory CD4+ T cells from PBMCs. Specified subset: CD45RA-negative fraction. These receptors originate from a man aged 18-30 years in good health. Some clones in this sample may be carry-over from other donors' samples.

This clone appeared a few times. The chain recombines TRBV30 with TRBJ2-5; the D is unclear. The CDR3 runs 14 residues. Trimming took off 5 bases at V and 1 base at J, with 14 bases between the two ends. In germline, CDR1 is GTSNPN, CDR2 SVGIG (reference sequence). The CDR3 nucleotides read TGTGCCTGGGTGCTACCGGGCGTCCAAGAGACCCAGTACTTC. Translation: CAWVLPGVQETQYF.

In DNA form, the CDR3 reads TGTGCCAGCAGTGAAAAGGCAGCTTACCAAGAGACCCAGTACTTC. Its protein is CASSEKAAYQETQYF. The chain couples TRBV2 to TRBJ2-5; D remains ambiguous. The V and J ends lost 2 bases and 0 bases respectively, with 10 bases between them. The germline CDR1 and CDR2 sequences are SNHLY and FYNNEI. There are 15 residues in the CDR3.

Remarks on this clone: At one of its ends the junction is not consistent with the germline gene, which may arise from a read error. The J gene is TRBJ1-1, the V gene TRBV6-1; tentative D call: TRBD1 (5 bases). The CDR3 spans 14 residues. Germline loops: CDR1 MNHNS, CDR2 SASEGT. The CDR3 DNA follows: TGTGCCACCAGTGATTCGAGGGGTACCACTGAAGCTTTCTTT. Its translation: CATSDSRGTTEAFF.

The rearrangement uses TRBV9 and TRBJ2-1, with D unresolved. The CDR3 has 13 amino acids. V lost 0 bases, J lost 7 bases, and 8 bases lay in between. In germline, CDR1 is SGDLS, CDR2 YYNGEE. The CDR3 nucleotides read TGTGCCAGCAGCGTAGCGGTCCGTAATGAGCAGTTCTTC. This translates into CASSVAVRNEQFF.

V and J are TRBV13 and TRBJ2-2; 8 nucleotides match TRBD2. Trimming at V came to 5 bases and at J to 3 bases, leaving 14 bases not matched to a gene. In germline, CDR1 is PRHDT, CDR2 FYEKMQ (reference sequence). CDR3 length equals 18 residues. The CDR3, as DNA: TGTGCCAGCAGCCCCCGCTCGGGAGCGGGAGTTTACACCGGGGAGCTGTTTTTT. It encodes CASSPRSGAGVYTGELFF.

This rearrangement joins TRBV6-1 to TRBJ2-1; 8 nucleotides match TRBD1. With 8 bases clipped from V and 6 bases from J, the junction kept 9 bases outside the gene matches. The CDR3 is made up of 14 amino acids. From germline, CDR1 is MNHNS and CDR2 SASEGT. CDR3 protein: CASGQGGLSNEQFF. The DNA of the CDR3 is TGTGCCAGCGGACAGGGAGGTCTAAGCAATGAGCAGTTCTTC.

This clone was detected a few times. The chain recombines TRBV5-1 with TRBJ2-2; D is unclear. The germline V and J ends were trimmed by 1 base and 9 bases, with 7 bases remaining between them. Germline V lookup: CDR1 SGHRS, CDR2 YFSETQ. The CDR3 consists of 12 residues. The CDR3 region has the DNA TGCGCCAGCAGCTTGAACTTTAGGGAGCTGTTTTTT. It codes for CASSLNFRELFF. Full variable domain (missing parts from reference TRBV5-1 and TRBJ2-2): KAGVTQTPRYLIKTRGQQVTLSCSPISGHRSVSWYQQTPGQGLQFLFEYFSETQRNKGNFPGRFSGRQFSNSRSEMNVSTLELGDSALYLCASSLNFRELFFGEGSRLTVL.

The gene calls are TRBV9 and TRBJ1-4; 11 bases fit TRBD1. Germline values: CDR1 SGDLS, CDR2 YYNGEE. V lost 4 bases to trimming and J lost 7 bases; unmatched junction nucleotides: 9. The CDR3 is 16 residues long. The CDR3 DNA reads TGTGCCAGCAGCCTCGGGGACAGGGGGGATTCTGAAAAACTGTTTTTT. This codes for CASSLGDRGDSEKLFF.

The chain carries TRBV2 and TRBJ2-1, with 9 nucleotides matching TRBD2. Per germline, CDR1 SNHLY and CDR2 FYNNEI. CDR3 length: 13 residues. V shed 7 bases, J shed 5 bases, and the junction held 3 bases outside the gene matches. CDR3 region: CASTGTSNNEQFF. In nucleotides, the CDR3 is TGTGCCAGCACCGGGACTAGCAACAATGAGCAGTTCTTC.

In its sample, this clone was seen a few times. V and J are TRBV9 and TRBJ2-3; unclear D gene. V was pared by 2 bases and J by 0 bases, with 13 bases between. This CDR3 comprises 16 residues. In germline, CDR1 is SGDLS, CDR2 YYNGEE. This CDR3 is CASSVGSRSSTDTQYF. CDR3 bases: TGTGCCAGCAGCGTCGGGTCGCGGTCTAGCACAGATACGCAGTATTTT.

V and J are TRBV5-6 and TRBJ2-3, with 9 positions matching TRBD1. V dropped 0 bases and J dropped 2; count of bases not matched to a gene: 1. The germline V gene has CDR1 SGHDT and CDR2 YYEEEE. This CDR3 spans 15 amino acids. CDR3 amino acids: CASSLGDRVTDTQYF. Here the CDR3 DNA reads TGTGCCAGCAGCTTGGGGGACAGGGTCACAGATACGCAGTATTTT. The whole variable domain, filled in from reference TRBV5-6 and TRBJ2-3, reads DAGVTQSPTHLIKTRGQQVTLRCSPKSGHDTVSWYQQALGQGPQFIFQYYEEEERQRGNFPDRFSGHQFPNYSSELNVNALLLGDSALYLCASSLGDRVTDTQYFGPGTRLTVL.

The V call is TRBV18, the J call TRBJ2-7; tentatively, D is TRBD1 or TRBD2 (5 bases each). The germline V and J ends were trimmed by 2 bases and 6 bases, with 8 bases remaining between them. The CDR3 runs to 12 residues. CDR1 is KGHSH and CDR2 is LQKENI in the germline V gene. Written as DNA, the CDR3 is TGTGCCAGCTCACCAGTGAGGGGCGAGCAGTACTTC. Encoded protein: CASSPVRGEQYF.

The chain joins TRBV19 to TRBJ2-3; TRBD2 matches 10 bases. Germline V CDR1 and CDR2: LNHDA, SQIVND (reference sequence). The trim removed 10 bases at V and 0 bases at J, leaving 7 bases unmatched. This CDR3 contains 15 residues. CDR3 sequence: CATLAGADSTDTQYF. The CDR3 DNA is TGTGCCACGCTAGCGGGAGCGGACAGCACAGATACGCAGTATTTT.

In this sample, this clone turned up a few times. The gene calls are TRBV6-5 and TRBJ1-5; D may be TRBD1 (6 bases). Germline lookup yields CDR1 MNHEY and CDR2 SVGAGI. The V end was cut by 4 bases, the J end by 0 bases, with 7 bases between. The CDR3 covers 14 residues. CDR3 sequence reads: CASSSGDSNQPQHF. CDR3 sequence (DNA): TGTGCCAGCAGTTCAGGGGATAGCAATCAGCCCCAGCATTTT.

In this sample, this clone turned up many times. This chain joins TRBV5-6 and TRBJ2-3; D is unclear. This CDR3 is built from 14 residues. The V gene lost 1 base and the J gene lost 2 bases, with 8 bases spanning the gap. Germline loops: CDR1 SGHDT, CDR2 YYEEEE. The CDR3 bases are TGTGCCAGCAGCTTGAGGTGGAACACAGATACGCAGTATTTT. Translating it yields CASSLRWNTDTQYF.